This T cell receptor (beta chain) comes out of a study of cytomegalovirus exposure and HLA in healthy donors. General observations from the study: Reportedly, diagnosis of cytomegalovirus status by the classifier showed high specificity and sensitivity.

V lost 4 bases and J lost 4; bases outside the gene matches: 9. The germline CDR1 and CDR2 sequences are SEHNR and FQNEAQ (reference sequence). The CDR3 covers 17 residues. Concerning this clone: Antigen unknown.

Primers included in the PCR were 60 Vbeta and 13 Jbeta primers. The assay was immunoSEQ multiplex PCR, and TCRdb's table has in-frame clones only and misses some. The sample shows tens of thousands of clones, approximately 79% of them seen only once. The clonotype comes from a woman aged 30 to 39 in good health and CMV-seronegative. Sequenced sample: PBMCs. The chain links TRBV7-9 to TRBJ2-3; TRBD2 matches at 12 bases. This CDR3 is CASSYQTSGRRADTQYF. DNA for the CDR3: TGTGCCAGCAGCTACCAGACTAGCGGGAGAAGAGCAGATACGCAGTATTTT.